This T cell receptor beta chain was recorded in a study of blood T cell repertoires in COVID-19. Study-wide background: Sites in the United States, Italy and Spain provided acute and convalescent COVID-19 samples. PBMCs, B-cell-depleted T cells, or T cells were the source of the cDNA or gDNA that made up the material.

A single count supports this clone. Deletions cut 5 bases from V and 5 bases from J, with 15 bases between. The CDR3 spans 14 residues. Germline V gene data show CDR1 as SGHTA and CDR2 as FQGNSA. As handled by the study authors: Amplification with reference gene primers provided the estimates of nucleated cell counts. Using immunoSEQ multiplex PCR, the repertoire was profiled, and TCRdb retains in-frame clones only, with some absent. V, J and clone size were drawn from that table, and D and trimming were deduced from the DNA. In the table there are roughly 200,000 clones, roughly 83% of which are singletons. Enrolled during active infection, Seattle patients were then followed longitudinally.

The source is a woman in her thirties or forties with COVID-19, enrolled during active disease. This rearrangement joins TRBV7-2 to TRBJ2-5; no firm D call. The sample comprised peripheral blood. For the CDR3, the DNA is TGTGCCAGCAGCATCCATCCCGGTCCGGAGACCCAGTACTTC. It yields the protein CASSIHPGPETQYF.